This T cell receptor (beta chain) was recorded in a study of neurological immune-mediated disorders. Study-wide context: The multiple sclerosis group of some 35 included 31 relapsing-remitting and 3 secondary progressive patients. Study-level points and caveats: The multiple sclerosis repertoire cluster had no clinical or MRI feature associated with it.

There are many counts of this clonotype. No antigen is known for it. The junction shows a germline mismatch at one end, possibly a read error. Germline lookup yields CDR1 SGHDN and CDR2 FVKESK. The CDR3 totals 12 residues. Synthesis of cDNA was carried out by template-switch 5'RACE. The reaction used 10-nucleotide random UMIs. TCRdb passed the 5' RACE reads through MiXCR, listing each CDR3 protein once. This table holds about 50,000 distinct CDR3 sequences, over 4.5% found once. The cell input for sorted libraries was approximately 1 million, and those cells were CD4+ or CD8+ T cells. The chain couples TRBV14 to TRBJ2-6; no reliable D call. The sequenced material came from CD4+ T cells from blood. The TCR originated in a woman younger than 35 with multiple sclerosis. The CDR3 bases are TGTGCCAGCAGCTCTAGGGCCAACGTCCTGACTTTC. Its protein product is CASSSRANVLTF.